The rows below give T cell receptor beta chains drawn from one sample of a study of early T cells in non-severe SARS-CoV-2 infection. A single record per CDR3 protein comes from TCRdb applying MiXCR to the 5' RACE reads. The sample has approximately 73,000 distinct CDR3 sequences; roughly 12% are singletons. Sequencing input: whole blood. All receptors derive from an adult who was a healthcare worker with PCR-confirmed SARS-CoV-2 infection or an uninfected control (not recorded which). The CDR3 runs from the conserved cysteine through the conserved F or W. Each record gives: V gene, clone size, J gene, CDR3 protein. The listing skips clone size in some rows; elsewhere it reads once, few, many or a size class.

v_call: TRBV5-4; clone_size: many; j_call: TRBJ2-7; cdr3_aa: CASSLTDSSYEQYF
v_call: TRBV29-1; clone_size: few; j_call: TRBJ1-1; cdr3_aa: CSVIMNTEAFF
v_call: TRBV29-1; clone_size: few; j_call: TRBJ1-2; cdr3_aa: CSVETGVDYGYTF
v_call: TRBV20-1; clone_size: many; j_call: TRBJ2-7; cdr3_aa: CSARDREHEQYF
v_call: TRBV10-2; clone_size: many; j_call: TRBJ2-1; cdr3_aa: CASSTGTSANEQFF
v_call: TRBV20-1; clone_size: .; j_call: TRBJ2-1; cdr3_aa: CSAPDSSYNEQFF
v_call: TRBV5-5; clone_size: .; j_call: TRBJ2-3; cdr3_aa: CASSLATDTQYF
v_call: TRBV15; clone_size: .; j_call: TRBJ2-7; cdr3_aa: CATIPSGTPFEQYF
v_call: TRBV28; clone_size: .; j_call: TRBJ2-7; cdr3_aa: CASSKQGLYEQYF
v_call: TRBV2; clone_size: many; j_call: TRBJ2-5; cdr3_aa: CASSGVDTPETQYF
v_call: TRBV7-9; clone_size: .; j_call: TRBJ2-1; cdr3_aa: CASSIPLVLEQFF
v_call: TRBV12-3/TRBV12-4; clone_size: .; j_call: TRBJ2-1; cdr3_aa: CASREGGDEQFF
v_call: TRBV15; clone_size: .; j_call: TRBJ2-2; cdr3_aa: CATSRVGTGELFF
v_call: TRBV6-2/TRBV6-3; clone_size: few; j_call: TRBJ1-6; cdr3_aa: CASSYLGNSPLHF
v_call: TRBV20-1; clone_size: many; j_call: TRBJ2-7; cdr3_aa: CSAGTHSGSYEQYF
v_call: TRBV7-2; clone_size: .; j_call: TRBJ2-7; cdr3_aa: CASSDGTVRSYEQYF
v_call: TRBV5-1; clone_size: .; j_call: TRBJ1-2; cdr3_aa: CASSTGRDRTSYGYTF
v_call: TRBV7-2; clone_size: .; j_call: TRBJ1-1; cdr3_aa: CASSLDPARTEAFF
v_call: TRBV2; clone_size: once; j_call: TRBJ1-2; cdr3_aa: CASSESRGDYGYTF
v_call: TRBV10-2; clone_size: .; j_call: TRBJ1-2; cdr3_aa: CASSDLPSGYTF
v_call: TRBV12-5; clone_size: .; j_call: TRBJ2-1; cdr3_aa: CASGLTSGGSYNEQFF
v_call: TRBV5-1; clone_size: few; j_call: TRBJ2-1; cdr3_aa: CASSFDLGASGGSLHEQFF
v_call: TRBV7-9; clone_size: .; j_call: TRBJ2-2; cdr3_aa: CASNIPRDRAGGELFF
v_call: TRBV10-3; clone_size: many; j_call: TRBJ2-7; cdr3_aa: CAISELGPGTAYEQYF
v_call: TRBV7-9; clone_size: .; j_call: TRBJ2-7; cdr3_aa: CASSPLGPHYSYEQYF
v_call: TRBV7-2; clone_size: many; j_call: TRBJ1-5; cdr3_aa: CASSLVAGFSNQPQHF
v_call: TRBV12-3/TRBV12-4; clone_size: many; j_call: TRBJ2-7; cdr3_aa: CASSSMGQAFYEQYF
v_call: TRBV27; clone_size: many; j_call: TRBJ2-1; cdr3_aa: CASSFWTSINEQFF
v_call: TRBV5-4; clone_size: few; j_call: TRBJ2-2; cdr3_aa: CASSLGLAGASGELFF